This T cell receptor beta chain comes out of a study of early T cells in non-severe SARS-CoV-2 infection. Across the study: Sequencing of bulk RNA from unsorted whole blood was done, without chain pairing.

Regarding the study as a whole: There was a bias toward anti-spike CD8 responses in VDJdb matching, which missed private and CD4 specificities.

This clonotype was recorded many times. Its antigen is not identified. Researchers attached unique molecular identifiers to individual cDNA molecules. TCRdb reprocessed the 5' RACE reads via MiXCR and lists one record per CDR3 protein. The sample comprises thousands of distinct CDR3 sequences, 4% to 5.5% of which are singletons, and around 8.8% rests with the top ten. The CDR3 extends over 15 amino acids. V shed 1 base and J shed 1 base, with 11 bases lying between them. Germline lookup yields CDR1 SGHRS and CDR2 YFSETQ. The receptor was isolated from an adult who was a healthcare worker with PCR-confirmed SARS-CoV-2 infection or an uninfected control (not recorded which). This chain links TRBV5-1 with TRBJ2-5; D call uncertain. Sequenced input: whole blood. CDR3 region: CASSLSATIQETQYF. The DNA for the CDR3 is TGCGCCAGCAGCTTGTCAGCGACGATCCAAGAGACCCAGTACTTC.